This TCR beta chain is drawn from a study of Ad26.COV2.S vaccination and SARS-CoV-2 variants. In the study overall: Of the COV1001 trial arms, the Ad26.COV2.S arm included the donor. General study findings and limits: Participants in the vaccine arm had higher spike-specific TCR breadth; placebo recipients had lower.

Sequencing used immunoSEQ multiplex PCR; TCRdb keeps in-frame clones, though not all of them. The table lists about 460,000 clones, nearly 90% of them singletons. Stated treatment: about 20 received Ad26.COV2.S at low or high dose, single or two shots; about 5 received placebo; per-sample allocation not given. Sampling was done on day 63 after the first vaccine or placebo injection. Boston hosted the donor, who was an adult aged 18-55 years. Notes on this clone: Antigen unknown.

Germline V CDR1 and CDR2: SGHTA, FQGNSA. V was shortened by 4 bases and J by 3 bases, with 12 bases between the two germline ends. The CDR3 runs to 14 residues. Sample: peripheral blood, taken in a trial of Ad26.COV2.S vaccine versus placebo. The rearrangement links TRBV7-2 to TRBJ2-5, with D perhaps TRBD1 (5 bases). This receptor was obtained from a person between 18 and 65 years old who received the Ad26.COV2.S COVID-19 vaccine or a placebo. Here the CDR3 DNA reads TGTGCCAGCAGCTCTGGGGCTATCAAAGAGACCCAGTACTTC. Its translation: CASSSGAIKETQYF.